This T cell receptor beta chain is drawn from a study of PD-1 blockade in classical Hodgkin lymphoma. Study outcomes and limitations: Relative to healthy donors, newly diagnosed patients reportedly had lower baseline TCR diversity, which was reported as lower still in relapsed/refractory patients.

The method was immunoSEQ multiplex PCR; TCRdb's version includes in-frame clones alone and lacks a portion of them. The table includes under 95,000 clones, about 90% detected once. A note on this clone: Its antigen is unidentified.

Trimming removed 5 bases from V and 0 bases from J, with 17 bases in between. Germline V gene lookup returns CDR1 SEHNR and CDR2 FQNEAQ (reference sequence). The CDR3 contains 16 residues. Relapses following autologous stem cell transplantation were seen in all patients, with brentuximab vedotin exposure varying. V and J are TRBV7-9 and TRBJ2-7, with D perhaps given as TRBD1 or TRBD2 (5 bases each). The sample consisted of peripheral blood mononuclear cells (PBMCs), taken before the second cycle of nivolumab. This TCR came from a human donor with classical Hodgkin lymphoma. The CDR3 reads CASSPGDPGSSYEQYF. CDR3 coding DNA: TGTGCCAGCAGCCCCGGGGACCCGGGAAGCTCCTACGAGCAGTACTTC. Complete variable domain (other parts from reference TRBV7-9 and TRBJ2-7): DTGVSQNPRHKITKRGQNVTFRCDPISEHNRLYWYRQTLGQGPEFLTYFQNEAQLEKSRLLSDRFSAERPKGSFSTLEIQRTEQGDSAMYLCASSPGDPGSSYEQYFGPGTRLTVT.